What follows are 6 T cell receptor beta chains derived from one specimen sequenced in a study of blood T cell repertoires in COVID-19. Some clones are missing from TCRdb's copy, which holds only in-frame ones; the method was immunoSEQ multiplex PCR. The repertoire holds roughly 230,000 clones, with about four fifths as singletons. Material for sequencing was peripheral blood. The receptors shown here come from a man aged 50-60 years with acute or convalescent COVID-19.

The chain joins TRBV14 to TRBJ2-1; TRBD1 might be the D (6 bases). The CDR3 contains 15 residues. Germline V gene data show CDR1 as SGHDN and CDR2 as FVKESK. Between the trimmed V and J ends, which lost 5 bases and 1 base, there was a span of 12 bases. CDR3 DNA: TGTGCCAGCAGCGAGGGGGTGGGGTCCTACAATGAGCAGTTCTTC. Residues: CASSEGVGSYNEQFF. Complete variable domain (other parts from reference TRBV14 and TRBJ2-1): EAGVTQFPSHSVIEKGQTVTLRCDPISGHDNLYWYRRVMGKEIKFLLHFVKESKQDESGMPNNRFLAERTGGTYSTLKVQPAELEDSGVYFCASSEGVGSYNEQFFGPGTRLTVL.

The chain links TRBV19 to TRBJ2-4; TRBD1 matches 8 bases. Germline V gene sequence: CDR1 LNHDA, CDR2 SQIVND (reference sequence). Trimming at V came to 4 bases and at J to 0 bases, leaving 8 bases not matched to a gene. This CDR3 region has 17 residues. As DNA, the CDR3 is TGTGCCAGTAGTAGGCTACAGGGGGATTTAGCCAAAAACATTCAGTACTTC. It yields the protein CASSRLQGDLAKNIQYF.

This clone was counted once. This chain joins TRBV6-1 and TRBJ2-7, with 10 positions matching TRBD2. There are 15 residues in the CDR3. V lost 2 bases to trimming and J lost 3 bases; unmatched junction nucleotides: 4. The germline gives CDR1 MNHNS, CDR2 SASEGT. The CDR3 spells CASSESVAGGYEQYF. CDR3 bases: TGTGCCAGCAGTGAAAGCGTAGCGGGAGGCTACGAGCAGTACTTC.

This rearrangement joins TRBV11-2 to TRBJ2-5; TRBD2 might be the D (7 bases). The V end was cut by 0 bases, the J end by 5 bases, with 13 bases between. Germline CDR1 is SGHAT and CDR2 is FQNNGV. There are 15 residues in the CDR3. This chain's CDR3 is CASSLEGGGLETQYF. CDR3 DNA: TGTGCCAGCAGCTTAGAAGGGGGGGGGCTGGAGACCCAGTACTTC.

This rearrangement joins TRBV19 to TRBJ1-2; TRBD1 matches 10 bases. Germline values: CDR1 LNHDA, CDR2 SQIVND (reference sequence). The CDR3 is 15 residues long. The V gene end was trimmed by 4 bases and the J gene end by 3 bases; junction bases not matched to a gene: 5. CDR3 region: CASSTWDRGDYGYTF. CDR3 bases: TGTGCCAGTAGTACATGGGACAGGGGAGACTATGGCTACACCTTC.

The chain recombines TRBV7-3 with TRBJ2-1; TRBD2 matches 14 bases. The V segment lost 2 bases and the J segment 12 bases; nucleotides outside the gene matches: 6. Germline V CDR1 and CDR2: SGHTA, FQGTGA. This CDR3 is built from 15 residues. The CDR3 nucleotides read TGTGCCAGCAGCTTACAGGGACTAGCGGGAGCAATGCAGTTCTTC. This gives the protein CASSLQGLAGAMQFF.